Listed below are T cell receptor beta chains from one sample, sequenced in a study of T-cell reconstitution after alpha-beta-depleted transplantation in children. TCRdb fed the PCR reads into MiXCR, producing one record per CDR3 protein. The table has 670,000 or so distinct CDR3 sequences, less than 15% seen once. Sequencing used PBMCs, obtained before TCRalphabeta/CD19-depleted stem cell transplant. These receptor sequences come from a girl aged 2-9 years with congenital amegakaryocytic thrombocytopenia, due to receive a stem cell transplant. CDR3s include the opening cysteine and the closing phenylalanine or tryptophan. The D gene is left open where the match is weak. Clone size, where shown, is once, few, many, or a class for clones that have expanded.

V	size	D	J	CDR3	DNA
TRBV6-5	many	NA	TRBJ2-5	CASSLHLADMGETQYF	TGTGCCAGCAGCCTCCATCTCGCCGATATGGGGGAGACCCAGTACTTC
TRBV5-5	few	NA	TRBJ2-4	CASSSSTGLNIQYF	TGTGCCAGCAGTTCCTCCACAGGGTTGAACATTCAGTACTTC
TRBV4-2	many	NA	TRBJ1-4	CASSQGLWPF	TGTGCCAGCAGCCAAGGATTGTGGCCCTTT
TRBV5-1	many	NA	TRBJ1-1	CASSLVGGNTEAFF	TGCGCCAGCAGCTTGGTAGGGGGGAACACTGAAGCTTTCTTT
TRBV12-3/TRBV12-4	many	TRBD2	TRBJ2-2	CASIRGLAAGGELFF	TGTGCCAGCATTCGAGGACTAGCGGCCGGGGGGGAGCTGTTTTTT
TRBV19	NA	NA	TRBJ2-1	CASSISVPNEQFF	TGTGCCAGTAGTATTTCGGTGCCCAATGAGCAGTTCTTC
TRBV20-1	many	NA	TRBJ2-2	CSARAGQNTGELFF	TGCAGTGCTAGAGCGGGGCAGAACACCGGGGAGCTGTTTTTT
TRBV27	NA	NA	TRBJ2-4	CASSFIAALAKNIQYF	TGTGCCAGCAGTTTCATAGCGGCACTAGCCAAAAACATTCAGTACTTC
TRBV12-3/TRBV12-4	few	TRBD2	TRBJ2-3	CASSRGGLATDTQYF	TGTGCCAGCAGTCGGGGGGGACTAGCCACAGATACGCAGTATTTT
TRBV10-3	many	TRBD2	TRBJ2-7	CATTETSPLPYEQYF	TGTGCCACCACCGAGACTAGCCCCCTTCCCTACGAGCAGTACTTC